This T cell receptor (beta chain) stems from a study of blood T cell repertoires in COVID-19. The protocol was immunoSEQ multiplex PCR, while the TCRdb copy is restricted to in-frame clones and leaves out a portion. The repertoire holds a few hundred thousand clones, 86% seen once, with 3.8% in the top ten. This clone was seen only once. The receptor's source is a woman between 40 and 50 years old with acute COVID-19. Sequenced material: PBMCs or T cells enriched from blood (not recorded which).

As DNA, the CDR3 is TGTGCCAGCAGCTTTCGGAGCACAGGGGCGACCCAAGAGACCCAGTACTTC. It yields the protein CASSFRSTGATQETQYF. The chain recombines TRBV5-6 with TRBJ2-5; 7 bases are shared with TRBD1. Trimming cost V 2 bases and J 1 base; bases outside gene matches: 11. This CDR3 comprises 17 residues. Germline values: CDR1 SGHDT, CDR2 YYEEEE.